Listed here are 18 T cell receptor beta chains from one sample, sequenced in a study. One entry per CDR3 protein, called by TCRdb with MiXCR from the 5' RACE reads. The sample lists thousands of distinct CDR3 sequences, roughly 37% occurring once. Sequenced material: memory CD4+ T cells sorted from blood. Subset denoted: memory CD4+ T cells, CD4+CD45RO+CD25-. The origin of the receptors is a female donor with breast cancer.

Sample share makes this clonotype medium-sized (0.01 to 0.1%). V and J are TRBV19 and TRBJ2-6; D is undetermined. CDR3 length: 16 amino acids. CDR1 and CDR2 (germline): LNHDA, SQIVND (reference sequence). Between the trimmed V and J ends, which lost 6 bases and 0 bases, there was a span of 12 bases. Written as DNA, the CDR3 is TGTGCCAGTAGGAGCCAGCCAGCCTCTGGGGCCAACGTCCTGACTTTC. Protein product: CASRSQPASGANVLTF.

This clonotype has just a few counts. The chain recombines TRBV7-2 with TRBJ2-5; D ambiguous. Trimming stripped 5 bases from V and 5 bases from J, with 12 bases between. Germline lookup yields CDR1 SGHTA and CDR2 FQGNSA. This CDR3 spans 13 amino acids. The CDR3 sequence: CASSPSRDETQYF. The CDR3 DNA sequence: TGTGCCAGCAGCCCCTCCAGAGACGAGACCCAGTACTTC.

V and J are TRBV29-1 and TRBJ2-3; D is ambiguous. The CDR3 totals 12 residues. Germline CDR1 and CDR2: SQVTM and ANQGSEA. V was shortened by 7 bases and J by 4 bases, with 12 bases between the two germline ends. CDR3 DNA sequence: TGCAGCGCCACCCGACCCCCAGATACGCAGTATTTT. It yields the protein CSATRPPDTQYF.

The rearrangement links TRBV20-1 to TRBJ2-5; a possible D gene is TRBD2 (6 bases). Germline-derived CDR1 and CDR2 are DFQATT and SNEGSKA (reference sequence). V was cut by 7 bases and J by 5 bases, with 14 bases left in between. The CDR3 spans 12 residues. CDR3 sequence reads: CSVTGALETQYF. The CDR3 nucleotides are TGCAGTGTGACGGGAGCGTTGGAGACCCAGTACTTC.

The J gene is TRBJ2-5, the V gene TRBV3-1; D is unresolved. The ends were cut back, 3 bases at V and 5 bases at J, with 7 bases in the middle. This CDR3 contains 12 residues. CDR1 and CDR2 from the germline V gene are LGHDT and YNNKEL (reference sequence). CDR3 sequence (DNA): TGTGCCAGCAGCCACTCTGAGGAGACCCAGTACTTC. This sequence encodes CASSHSEETQYF.

The rearrangement joins TRBV9 to TRBJ2-7, with D possibly matching TRBD2 (5 bases). Germline CDR1 reads SGDLS; CDR2 reads YYNGEE. V shed 0 bases and J shed 0 bases, with 10 bases lying between them. There are 15 residues in the CDR3. CDR3 DNA sequence: TGTGCCAGCAGCGTAGGCCCAGGAGGCTCCTACGAGCAGTACTTC. It is translated as CASSVGPGGSYEQYF.

There are a few counts of this clonotype. This rearrangement joins TRBV7-2 to TRBJ1-2, with 7 bases that match TRBD1. Germline V gene data show CDR1 as SGHTA and CDR2 as FQGNSA. The CDR3 is 12 amino acids. The J segment lost 7 bases and the V segment lost 5 bases, leaving 4 bases of the junction unmatched. Here the CDR3 reads CASSDRVSGYTF. The CDR3 coding sequence is TGTGCCAGCAGCGACAGGGTTTCTGGCTACACCTTC.

The J gene is TRBJ2-5, the V gene TRBV5-1, with 9 bases identical to TRBD1. CDR1 and CDR2 (germline): SGHRS, YFSETQ. Unmatched junction bases numbered 9, after V lost 4 bases and J lost 5 bases. The CDR3 has 15 amino acids. The CDR3 DNA is TGCGCCAGCAGCAACACCGGGACAGGGCTGGAGACCCAGTACTTC. This codes for CASSNTGTGLETQYF. Combining the CDR3 with reference TRBV5-1 and TRBJ2-5 gives the whole variable domain KAGVTQTPRYLIKTRGQQVTLSCSPISGHRSVSWYQQTPGQGLQFLFEYFSETQRNKGNFPGRFSGRQFSNSRSEMNVSTLELGDSALYLCASSNTGTGLETQYFGPGTRLLVL.

This clonotype has a handful of counts. J is TRBJ2-3 and V is TRBV20-1, with D hard to call. This CDR3 contains 14 residues. CDR1 and CDR2 from the germline V gene are DFQATT and SNEGSKA (reference sequence). The V end was cut by 6 bases, the J end by 0 bases, with 13 bases between. As DNA, the CDR3 is TGCAGTGCCACCCCCGGGTCTAGCACAGATACGCAGTATTTT. It encodes CSATPGSSTDTQYF.

This clonotype is medium-sized (0.01 to 0.1%) within its sample. The genes are TRBV10-2 and TRBJ1-1; no clear D. The germline V gene encodes CDR1 WSHSY and CDR2 SAAADI. There are 13 residues in the CDR3. V dropped 6 bases and J dropped 0 bases, with 8 bases sitting between them. CDR3 sequence: CASSEEMNTEAFF. The CDR3 DNA sequence: TGCGCCAGCAGCGAGGAGATGAACACTGAAGCTTTCTTT.

CDR3 loop: CASSWGSFEGNEQFF. The CDR3, as DNA: TGCGCCAGCAGCTGGGGGTCCTTTGAGGGCAATGAGCAGTTCTTC. V usage is TRBV5-1 and J usage is TRBJ2-1, with D tentatively TRBD1 or TRBD2 (5 bases each). Germline CDR1 and CDR2: SGHRS and YFSETQ. The CDR3 covers 15 residues. V dropped 3 bases and J dropped 6 bases, with 16 bases sitting between them.

This clonotype was found a few times. The chain employs TRBV20-1 and TRBJ1-5; D not resolved. The V end was cut by 0 bases, the J end by 7 bases, with 10 bases between. The CDR3 sequence is 13 residues long. Looked up from germline, CDR1 is DFQATT and CDR2 is SNEGSKA (reference sequence). The CDR3 spells CSARDQVSQPQHF. The CDR3 nucleotides read TGCAGTGCTAGAGATCAGGTCAGCCAGCCCCAGCATTTT.

This clonotype qualifies as medium-sized. The chain carries TRBV20-1 and TRBJ2-5, with TRBD2 matching over 12 bases. Looked up from germline, CDR1 is DFQATT and CDR2 is SNEGSKA (reference sequence). V trimming: 6 bases; J trimming: 5 bases; junction bases outside the gene matches: 10. CDR3 length equals 15 residues. The CDR3 protein is CSAPASGGAWETQYF. The CDR3 DNA reads as TGCAGTGCCCCCGCTAGCGGGGGGGCCTGGGAGACCCAGTACTTC.

As for this clonotype: This could be a read error, since a much larger clone is one nucleotide away. This chain links TRBV4-1 with TRBJ2-2, with D unclear. CDR3 size: 13 residues. Per germline, CDR1 MGHRA and CDR2 YSYEKL. Between the trimmed V and J ends, which lost 1 base and 7 bases, there was a span of 7 bases. The CDR3 DNA sequence: TGCGCCAGCAGCCAAGTTAGGATCGGGGAGCTGTTTTTT. Translating gives CASSQVRIGELFF.

This sequence joins TRBV20-1 and TRBJ2-1; 7 positions agree with TRBD2. V shed 5 bases, J shed 0 bases, and the junction held 7 bases outside the gene matches. This CDR3 contains 15 residues. CDR1 and CDR2 from the germline V gene are DFQATT and SNEGSKA (reference sequence). In nucleotides, the CDR3 is TGCAGTGCTGGCACTAGCGCAAGCTCCTACAATGAGCAGTTCTTC. Translation gives CSAGTSASSYNEQFF.

The chain combines TRBV10-3 with TRBJ2-7; D perhaps matches TRBD1 (6 bases). Trimming took off 8 bases at V and 4 bases at J, with 12 bases between the two ends. In germline, CDR1 is ENHRY, CDR2 SYGVKD. The CDR3 extends over 12 amino acids. The CDR3 DNA sequence: TGTGCCATCGCCCGACAGGAATACGAGCAGTACTTC. It translates to CAIARQEYEQYF.

The rearrangement joins TRBV27 to TRBJ1-1; D is possibly TRBD1 (5 bases). Looked up from germline, CDR1 is MNHEY and CDR2 is SMNVEV (reference sequence). Trimming pared 3 bases from V and 5 bases from J, leaving 13 bases between. CDR3 length equals 14 residues. For the CDR3, the DNA is TGTGCCAGCAGTTTGCGCCAGGGTCCGACTGAAGCTTTCTTT. This codes for CASSLRQGPTEAFF.

The chain carries TRBV5-1 and TRBJ2-5; perhaps TRBD2 as D (5 bases). Germline CDR1 is SGHRS and CDR2 is YFSETQ. The CDR3 loop spans 14 amino acids. V lost 5 bases, J lost 3 bases, and 14 bases lay in between. DNA for the CDR3: TGCGCCAGCAGTCGATCTAGCACGGAAGAGACCCAGTACTTC. It specifies CASSRSSTEETQYF.